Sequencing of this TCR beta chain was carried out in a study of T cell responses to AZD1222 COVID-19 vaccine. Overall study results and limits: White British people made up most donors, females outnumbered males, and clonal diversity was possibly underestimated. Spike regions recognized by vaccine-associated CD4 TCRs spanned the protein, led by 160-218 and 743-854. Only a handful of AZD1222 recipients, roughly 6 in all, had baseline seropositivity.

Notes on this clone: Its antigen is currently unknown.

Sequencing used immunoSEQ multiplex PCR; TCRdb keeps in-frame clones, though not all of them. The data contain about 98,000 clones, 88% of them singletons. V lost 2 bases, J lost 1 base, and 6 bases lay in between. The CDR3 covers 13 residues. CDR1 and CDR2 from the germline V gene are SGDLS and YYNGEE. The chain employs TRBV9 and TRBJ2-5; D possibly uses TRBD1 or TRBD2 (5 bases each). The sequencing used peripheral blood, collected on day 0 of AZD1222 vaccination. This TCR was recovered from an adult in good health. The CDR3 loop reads CASSVGTQETQYF. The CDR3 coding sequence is TGTGCCAGCAGCGTCGGGACCCAAGAGACCCAGTACTTC.